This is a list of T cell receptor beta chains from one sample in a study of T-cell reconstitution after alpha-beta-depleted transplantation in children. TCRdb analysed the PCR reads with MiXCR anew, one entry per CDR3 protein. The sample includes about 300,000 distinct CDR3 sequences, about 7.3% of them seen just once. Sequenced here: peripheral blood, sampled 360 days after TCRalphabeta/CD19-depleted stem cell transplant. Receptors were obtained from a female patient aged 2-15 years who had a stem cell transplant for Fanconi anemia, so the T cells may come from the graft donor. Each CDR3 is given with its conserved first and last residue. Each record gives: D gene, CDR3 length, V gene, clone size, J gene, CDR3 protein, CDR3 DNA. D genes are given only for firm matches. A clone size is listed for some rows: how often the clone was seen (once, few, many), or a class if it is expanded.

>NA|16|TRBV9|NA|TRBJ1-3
CASSAKQGAYGNTIYF
TGTGCCAGCAGCGCGAAACAGGGAGCGTATGGAAACACCATATATTTT
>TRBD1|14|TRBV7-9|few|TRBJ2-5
CASSPGTGIGTQYF
TGTGCCAGCAGCCCCGGGACAGGGATAGGGACCCAGTACTTC
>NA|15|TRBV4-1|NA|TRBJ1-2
CASSQDPRFRHGYTF
TGCGCCAGCAGCCAAGATCCCAGATTCCGACATGGCTACACCTTC
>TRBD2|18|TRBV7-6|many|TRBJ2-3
CASSLGVAGGTSTDTQYF
TGTGCCAGCAGCTTAGGAGTAGCGGGGGGAACTAGCACAGATACGCAGTATTTT
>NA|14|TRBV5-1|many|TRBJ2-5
CASSLVGGQETQYF
TGCGCCAGCAGCTTGGTTGGGGGCCAAGAGACCCAGTACTTC
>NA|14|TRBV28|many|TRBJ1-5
CASSRTLSNQPQHF
TGTGCCAGCAGTCGAACACTTAGCAATCAGCCCCAGCATTTT
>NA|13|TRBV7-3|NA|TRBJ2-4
CASSLGIGDIQYF
TGTGCCAGCAGTCTGGGAATCGGAGACATTCAGTACTTC
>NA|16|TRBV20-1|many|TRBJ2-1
CSASGGTLSSYNEQFF
TGCAGTGCTAGCGGAGGGACTCTCAGCTCCTACAATGAGCAGTTCTTC
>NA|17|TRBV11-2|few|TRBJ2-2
CASSLRSIQVGTGELFF
TGTGCCAGCAGCTTAAGGTCGATCCAAGTGGGGACCGGGGAGCTGTTTTTT
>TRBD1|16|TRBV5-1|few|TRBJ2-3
CASNLLTGGVTDTQYF
TGCGCCAGCAATTTACTGACAGGGGGCGTGACAGATACGCAGTATTTT
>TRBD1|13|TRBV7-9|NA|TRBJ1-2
CASEVGGSYGYTF
TGTGCCAGCGAAGTAGGGGGCAGCTATGGCTACACCTTC
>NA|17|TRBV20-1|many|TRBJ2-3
CSASGPILEKATDTQYF
TGCAGTGCTAGCGGGCCCATATTAGAGAAGGCCACAGATACGCAGTATTTT